This T cell receptor beta chain was obtained from a study of Tregs in tolerant kidney transplant recipients. Unstimulated regulatory T cells (CD4+CD25+CD127-), CD4+CD25- non-regulatory cells, CD4 and CD8 cells were FACS-sorted from thawed PBMCs. Sequenced by immunoSEQ multiplex PCR; TCRdb stores in-frame clones only, minus some. The profile shows more than 95,000 clones, roughly 92% of them singletons. V gave up 7 bases and J gave up 10 bases, with 16 bases separating them. The germline V gene has CDR1 LNHDA and CDR2 SQIVND (reference sequence). The CDR3 is 12 amino acids. This rearrangement joins TRBV19 to TRBJ1-1; D not resolved. The sequence was collected from a human donor in good health. The sequenced sample was CD4+ T cells from blood. The CDR3 region has the DNA TGTGCCAGTAATCACGTGCACGAGGGAGCTTTCTTT. This codes for CASNHVHEGAFF.